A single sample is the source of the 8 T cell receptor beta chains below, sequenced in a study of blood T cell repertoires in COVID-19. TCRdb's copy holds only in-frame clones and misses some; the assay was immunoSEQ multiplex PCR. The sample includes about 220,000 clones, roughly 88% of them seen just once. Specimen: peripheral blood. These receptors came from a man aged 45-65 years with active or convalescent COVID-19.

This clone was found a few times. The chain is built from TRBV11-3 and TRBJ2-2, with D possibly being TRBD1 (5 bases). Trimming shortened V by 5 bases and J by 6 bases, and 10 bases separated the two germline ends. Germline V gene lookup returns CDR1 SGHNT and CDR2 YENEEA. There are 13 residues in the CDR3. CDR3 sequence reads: CASSLRDPGELFF. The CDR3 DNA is TGTGCCAGCAGCCTCAGGGATCCCGGGGAGCTGTTTTTT.

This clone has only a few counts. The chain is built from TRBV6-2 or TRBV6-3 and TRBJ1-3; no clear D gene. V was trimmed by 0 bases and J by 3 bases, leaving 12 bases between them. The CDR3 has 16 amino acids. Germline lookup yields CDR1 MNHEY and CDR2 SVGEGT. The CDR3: CASSYSNPRSGNTIYF. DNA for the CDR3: TGTGCCAGCAGTTACTCGAACCCTAGGAGTGGAAACACCATATATTTT.

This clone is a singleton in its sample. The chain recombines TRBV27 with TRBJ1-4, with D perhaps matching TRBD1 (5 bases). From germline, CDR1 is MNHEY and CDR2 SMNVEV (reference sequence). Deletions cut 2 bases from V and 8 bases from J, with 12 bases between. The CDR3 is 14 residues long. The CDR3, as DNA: TGTGCCAGCAGTTTACAAGGGGCGGAAGAAAAACTGTTTTTT. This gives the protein CASSLQGAEEKLFF.

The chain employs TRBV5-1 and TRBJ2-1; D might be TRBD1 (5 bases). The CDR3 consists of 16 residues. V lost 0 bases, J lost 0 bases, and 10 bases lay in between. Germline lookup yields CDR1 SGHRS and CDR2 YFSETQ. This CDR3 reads CASSLEGRSSYNEQFF. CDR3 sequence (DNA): TGCGCCAGCAGCTTGGAGGGGCGGAGCTCCTACAATGAGCAGTTCTTC.

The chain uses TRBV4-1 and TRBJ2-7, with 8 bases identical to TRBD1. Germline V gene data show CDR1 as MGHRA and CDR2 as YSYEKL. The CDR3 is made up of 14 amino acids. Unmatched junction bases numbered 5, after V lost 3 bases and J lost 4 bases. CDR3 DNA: TGCGCCAGCAGCCATGATACAGGGGGGTACGAGCAGTACGTC. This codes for CASSHDTGGYEQYV.

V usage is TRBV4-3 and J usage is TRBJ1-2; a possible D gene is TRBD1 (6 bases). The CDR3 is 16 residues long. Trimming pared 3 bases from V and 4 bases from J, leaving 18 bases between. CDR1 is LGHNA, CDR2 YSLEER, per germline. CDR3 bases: TGCGCCAGCAGCCATCTCCCAGGGGAGGGCGGCTATGGCTACACCTTC. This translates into CASSHLPGEGGYGYTF.

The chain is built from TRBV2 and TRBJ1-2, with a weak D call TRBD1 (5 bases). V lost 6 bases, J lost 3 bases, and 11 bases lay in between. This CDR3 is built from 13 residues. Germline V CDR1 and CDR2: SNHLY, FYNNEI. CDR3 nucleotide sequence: TGTGCCAGCAGCTTGGGGGGAGACTATGGCTACACCTTC. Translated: CASSLGGDYGYTF.

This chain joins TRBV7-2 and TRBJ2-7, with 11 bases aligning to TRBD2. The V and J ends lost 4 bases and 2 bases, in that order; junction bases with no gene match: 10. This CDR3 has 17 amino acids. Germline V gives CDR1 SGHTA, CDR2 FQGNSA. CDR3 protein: CASSSTGASGRPYEQYF. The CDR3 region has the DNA TGTGCCAGCAGCTCCACGGGGGCTAGCGGGAGGCCCTACGAGCAGTACTTC.